Shown below are 30 T cell receptor beta chains from a single sample sequenced in a study of CD8 T cells in ankylosing spondylitis. The antigens of these receptors remain unknown. MiXCR, run by TCRdb on the 5' RACE reads, gives a single entry per CDR3 protein. This sample has a few hundred thousand distinct CDR3 sequences, with around 24% found just once. Points from the study as a whole: There was a TCR beta motif, made of 7 or 8 highly homologous variants, that appeared characteristic of ankylosing spondylitis blood.

The sequenced material came from blood, either unsorted or a sorted T cell fraction (not recorded which). These receptor sequences come from a male donor with ankylosing spondylitis.

Only a few counts were recorded for this clonotype. V is TRBV5-1 and J is TRBJ1-1; D uncertain. The CDR3 totals 15 residues. Germline V lookup: CDR1 SGHRS, CDR2 YFSETQ. The V end was cut by 4 bases, the J end by 10 bases, with 23 bases between. CDR3 protein: CASSPELGSLRTAFF. In DNA form, the CDR3 reads TGCGCCAGCAGCCCGGAACTGGGCAGTCTCAGGACAGCTTTCTTT.

The chain couples TRBV28 to TRBJ1-4; 9 positions match TRBD1. Trimming took 5 bases from V and 8 from J; bases not matched to a gene: 6. Germline V gene sequence: CDR1 MDHEN, CDR2 SYDVKM. This CDR3 comprises 14 residues. In nucleotides, the CDR3 is TGTGCCAGCAGTCCCCGACAGGGGGGGGAAAAACTGTTTTTT. Translating gives CASSPRQGGEKLFF.

The rearrangement joins TRBV7-2 to TRBJ2-1, with TRBD1 matching 7 bases. The germline CDR1 and CDR2 sequences are SGHTA and FQGNSA. The CDR3 has 17 residues. V was pared by 5 bases and J by 0 bases, with 10 bases of the junction left unmatched. The CDR3 loop reads CASSPGGRVSSYNEQFF. The CDR3 nucleotides are TGTGCCAGCAGCCCAGGGGGACGGGTGAGCTCCTACAATGAGCAGTTCTTC.

This clonotype appeared a few times. J is TRBJ2-1 and V is TRBV11-1; 7 nucleotides match TRBD2. The CDR3 is made up of 17 amino acids. The trim removed 3 bases at V and 6 bases at J, leaving 14 bases unmatched. The germline CDR1 and CDR2 sequences are SGHAT and FQDESV (reference sequence). The chain's CDR3 is CASSLEYRDYRINEQFF. In nucleotides, the CDR3 is TGTGCCAGCAGCTTGGAGTACCGGGACTATAGGATCAATGAGCAGTTCTTC.

J is TRBJ1-2 and V is TRBV5-1; a weak D match, TRBD1 (5 bases). V lost 2 bases and J 6 bases, leaving 14 bases between the germline ends. Germline V lookup: CDR1 SGHRS, CDR2 YFSETQ. The CDR3 runs 14 residues. The CDR3 bases are TGCGCCAGCAGCTTCGGGCAGGGAGGAGATGGCTACACCTTC. Encoded protein: CASSFGQGGDGYTF.

This clonotype showed up just once. The rearrangement links TRBV7-9 to TRBJ1-1; D not certain. CDR3 length: 14 residues. The ends were cut back, 5 bases at V and 0 bases at J, with 10 bases in the middle. Germline CDR1 and CDR2: SEHNR and FQNEAQ (reference sequence). CDR3 sequence reads: CASSNYGMNTEAFF. DNA of the CDR3: TGTGCCAGCAGCAATTACGGAATGAACACTGAAGCTTTCTTT.

The V call is TRBV27, the J call TRBJ1-2, with TRBD1 matching 10 bases. J gave up 3 bases and V 4 bases, and 5 bases lay outside the gene matches. The CDR3 extends over 15 amino acids. Germline-derived CDR1 and CDR2 are MNHEY and SMNVEV (reference sequence). The CDR3 DNA follows: TGTGCCAGCAGTTACCTAGGGACAGGGGACTATGGCTACACCTTC. This translates into CASSYLGTGDYGYTF.

The rearrangement uses TRBV19 and TRBJ1-5; D unresolved. The CDR3 covers 17 residues. Germline V gene lookup returns CDR1 LNHDA and CDR2 SQIVND (reference sequence). Trimming removed 5 bases at V and 0 bases at J, with 17 bases between. Here the CDR3 reads CASSPQRDLNSNQPQHF. The DNA of the CDR3 is TGTGCCAGTAGTCCTCAGCGGGATCTTAATAGCAATCAGCCCCAGCATTTT.

The chain has TRBV20-1 and TRBJ2-1, with TRBD2 identical over 12 bases. Unmatched junction bases numbered 13, after V lost 6 bases and J lost 7 bases. This CDR3 has 16 residues. CDR1 is DFQATT and CDR2 is SNEGSKA in the germline V gene (reference sequence). The CDR3 reads CSAGIRLAGVRNEQFF. The CDR3 bases are TGCAGTGCCGGAATAAGACTAGCGGGAGTCAGGAATGAGCAGTTCTTC.

This clonotype showed up just a few times. The chain is built from TRBV29-1 and TRBJ2-5, with D perhaps TRBD2 (5 bases). The V gene's germline CDR1 is SQVTM and CDR2 ANQGSEA. Trimming took 6 bases from V and 3 from J, leaving 8 bases between them. CDR3 length: 11 amino acids. The CDR3 loop reads CSVLGKETQYF. The CDR3 DNA reads as TGCAGCGTCCTCGGGAAAGAGACCCAGTACTTC.

The gene calls are TRBV4-2 and TRBJ2-5, with TRBD2 matching over 7 bases. Germline loops: CDR1 LGHNA, CDR2 YNFKEQ. The CDR3 covers 14 residues. Unmatched junction bases numbered 4, after V lost 1 base and J lost 5 bases. As DNA, the CDR3 is TGTGCCAGCAGCCAAGGGACTAGGGGTGAGACCCAGTACTTC. Translating it yields CASSQGTRGETQYF.

This rearrangement joins TRBV12-3 or TRBV12-4 to TRBJ1-4; 8 positions match TRBD1. V shed 6 bases, J shed 8 bases, and the junction held 11 bases outside the gene matches. This CDR3 is built from 15 residues. The CDR3 loop reads CASSTSGTGSEKLFF. The CDR3 bases are TGTGCCAGCAGCACTTCCGGGACAGGCAGCGAAAAACTGTTTTTT.

The chain combines TRBV28 with TRBJ2-7, with a tentative D call TRBD2 (6 bases). Trimming took off 5 bases at V and 5 bases at J, with 22 bases between the two ends. Germline loops: CDR1 MDHEN, CDR2 SYDVKM. The CDR3 runs 16 residues. The CDR3 sequence is CASSTLPGGRGNEQYF. CDR3 coding DNA: TGTGCCAGCAGTACCCTTCCCGGGGGTAGAGGAAACGAGCAGTACTTC.

Remarks on this clonotype: A read error may account for a junction end that differs from germline. The genes are TRBV10-3 and TRBJ2-7; D unclear. This CDR3 region has 13 residues. From germline, CDR1 is ENHRY and CDR2 SYGVKD. The CDR3 sequence: CAIRESSPYEQYF. CDR3 DNA: TGTGCCATCAGAGAGTCGAGCCCCTACGAGCAGTACTTC.

This clonotype came up a few times. The CDR3 loop is CASSPPTGRDNEQFF. CDR3 bases: TGTGCCAGCTCACCACCGACCGGGAGGGACAATGAGCAGTTCTTC. V gene TRBV18 combines with J gene TRBJ2-1, with 8 bases matching TRBD2. Trimming took 0 bases from V and 5 from J; bases not matched to a gene: 3. CDR3 length: 15 amino acids. Germline values: CDR1 KGHSH, CDR2 LQKENI.

V and J are TRBV29-1 and TRBJ2-7; no firm D call. Germline assignment: CDR1 SQVTM and CDR2 ANQGSEA. The length of the CDR3 is 11 residues. The V gene lost 0 bases and the J gene lost 4 bases, with 4 bases spanning the gap. CDR3 amino acids: CSVEDWYEQYF. For the CDR3, the DNA is TGCAGCGTTGAAGATTGGTACGAGCAGTACTTC.

This clonotype showed up just a few times. This sequence joins TRBV11-2 and TRBJ2-5, with TRBD1 matching 11 bases. The V and J ends lost 4 bases and 0 bases, in that order; junction bases with no gene match: 4. Germline-derived CDR1 and CDR2 are SGHAT and FQNNGV. The CDR3 totals 16 residues. The CDR3 loop reads CASSWGDRGYQETQYF. CDR3 nucleotides: TGTGCCAGCAGCTGGGGGGACAGGGGGTACCAAGAGACCCAGTACTTC.

The V call is TRBV7-9, the J call TRBJ1-1; TRBD1 might be the D (5 bases). V was pared by 5 bases and J by 0 bases, with 16 bases between. Germline V gene sequence: CDR1 SEHNR, CDR2 FQNEAQ (reference sequence). The CDR3 has 16 amino acids. DNA for the CDR3: TGTGCCAGCAGCCCCCGCGCGGGGCGCGTGAACACTGAAGCTTTCTTT. Translation: CASSPRAGRVNTEAFF.

The table lists this clonotype with a few counts. The V and J genes are TRBV12-3 or TRBV12-4 and TRBJ2-2; D is ambiguous. This CDR3 spans 15 amino acids. V was shortened by 4 bases and J by 7 bases, with 16 bases between the two germline ends. CDR3 nucleotide sequence: TGTGCCAGCAGTTACCCCGTCAGCTACGACGGGGAGCTGTTTTTT. This codes for CASSYPVSYDGELFF.

The chain employs TRBV5-1 and TRBJ2-2; unclear D gene. CDR1 is SGHRS and CDR2 is YFSETQ in the germline V gene. The CDR3 has 16 amino acids. Trimming stripped 1 base from V and 3 bases from J, with 13 bases between. The CDR3 sequence is CASSLNLYRDTGELFF. CDR3 in DNA: TGCGCCAGCAGCTTGAATTTGTACAGAGACACCGGGGAGCTGTTTTTT.

Only a few counts were recorded for this clonotype. The chain combines TRBV6-2 or TRBV6-3 with TRBJ2-1; D possibly matches TRBD1 or TRBD2 (5 bases each). The CDR3 is 16 residues long. Germline lookup yields CDR1 MNHEY and CDR2 SVGEGT. V gave up 2 bases and J gave up 4 bases, with 15 bases separating them. The CDR3 DNA is TGTGCCAGCAGTTACCGAATCCAGGGACCATACAATGAGCAGTTCTTC. It translates to CASSYRIQGPYNEQFF.

The V call is TRBV29-1, the J call TRBJ1-1; a weak D match, TRBD1 (5 bases). Germline assignment: CDR1 SQVTM and CDR2 ANQGSEA. The V end was cut by 7 bases, the J end by 3 bases, with 18 bases between. This CDR3 is built from 14 residues. Here the CDR3 DNA reads TGCAGCGGGGGGGGAGGGGTAATGGACACTGAAGCTTTCTTT. Translating gives CSGGGGVMDTEAFF.

The table lists this clonotype with many counts. The chain uses TRBV14 and TRBJ2-1, with a tentative D call TRBD2 (5 bases). This CDR3 comprises 12 residues. Per germline, CDR1 SGHDN and CDR2 FVKESK. The germline V and J ends were trimmed by 9 bases and 7 bases, with 13 bases remaining between them. The CDR3 DNA sequence: TGTGCCAGAACATGGACTGGAAATGAGCAGTTCTTC. It specifies CARTWTGNEQFF.

This chain's CDR3 is CASSPDGGRTDTQYF. CDR3 DNA sequence: TGTGCCAGCAGCCCAGATGGGGGGCGGACAGATACGCAGTATTTT. The J gene is TRBJ2-3, the V gene TRBV11-2, with D possibly called TRBD1 or TRBD2 (6 bases each). Trimming took off 5 bases at V and 3 bases at J, with 15 bases between the two ends. CDR1 SGHAT and CDR2 FQNNGV come from the germline V gene. The CDR3 is made up of 15 amino acids. Complete variable domain (other parts from reference TRBV11-2 and TRBJ2-3): EAGVAQSPRYKIIEKRQSVAFWCNPISGHATLYWYQQILGQGPKLLIQFQNNGVVDDSQLPKDRFSAERLKGVDSTLKIQPAKLEDSAVYLCASSPDGGRTDTQYFGPGTRLTVL.

This clonotype was observed a few times. This chain connects TRBV5-1 to TRBJ2-5; D unresolved. Germline V gives CDR1 SGHRS, CDR2 YFSETQ. V gave up 4 bases and J gave up 1 base, with 11 bases separating them. This CDR3 comprises 14 residues. CDR3 nucleotides: TGCGCCAGCAGCCCCAATTGGCCCCAAGAGACCCAGTACTTC. Protein product: CASSPNWPQETQYF.

This clonotype was seen a handful of times. The V and J genes are TRBV11-2 and TRBJ2-7; a possible D gene is TRBD1 (5 bases). In germline, CDR1 is SGHAT, CDR2 FQNNGV. V was cut by 4 bases and J by 2 bases, with 12 bases left in between. The CDR3 has 14 amino acids. CDR3 in DNA: TGTGCCAGCAGCTACCGGCAGGGCCCCTACGAGCAGTACTTC. Protein sequence: CASSYRQGPYEQYF.

The chain uses TRBV7-2 and TRBJ2-3; TRBD2 matches 7 bases. Germline CDR1 SGHTA, CDR2 FQGNSA. Trimming cost V 8 bases and J 2 bases; bases outside gene matches: 4. This CDR3 spans 13 amino acids. The CDR3 nucleotides are TGTGCCAGCCGGACTAGTCCCACAGATACGCAGTATTTT. This translates into CASRTSPTDTQYF.

The CDR3 coding sequence is TGTGCCAGCAGCTTAGCGGGGATTCAGCCCCAGCATTTT. Its translation: CASSLAGIQPQHF. The chain combines TRBV7-8 with TRBJ1-5; D is unresolved. Germline assignment: CDR1 SGHVS and CDR2 FQNEAQ. Trimming cost V 0 bases and J 6 bases, with 6 bases left between them. This CDR3 has 13 amino acids.

This clonotype was picked up a small number of times. The CDR3 spells CASSFTRLAGGSSYNEQFF. DNA for the CDR3: TGTGCCAGCAGTTTTACCCGACTAGCGGGAGGGAGCTCCTACAATGAGCAGTTCTTC. The chain employs TRBV28 and TRBJ2-1, with 14 bases that match TRBD2. V was pared by 3 bases and J by 0 bases, with 7 bases of the junction left unmatched. Germline loops: CDR1 MDHEN, CDR2 SYDVKM. The CDR3 spans 19 residues.

The rearrangement uses TRBV7-9 and TRBJ1-4; D remains unclear. The CDR3 length is 14 residues. The V gene's germline CDR1 is SEHNR and CDR2 FQNEAQ (reference sequence). The ends were cut back, 8 bases at V and 8 bases at J, with 18 bases in the middle. The CDR3 coding sequence is TGTGCCAGCGGGGAAGGGAGGCCTCGCGAAAAACTGTTTTTT. This codes for CASGEGRPREKLFF.